The clone carrying this TCR beta chain was recorded many times. Its cognate antigen is unknown. The data belong to a study of early T cells in non-severe SARS-CoV-2 infection. For the study at large: Sequencing targeted bulk RNA from unsorted whole blood, leaving chains unpaired. General study points: VDJdb-based annotation leaned toward anti-spike CD8 responses and missed private and CD4 specificities.

Unique molecular identifiers were affixed to single, distinct cDNA molecules. TCRdb ran MiXCR on the 5' RACE reads and lists one entry per CDR3 protein. In the table there are 30,000 to 40,000 distinct CDR3 sequences, roughly 5.7% of which are singletons. The TCR comes from an adult who was a healthcare worker with PCR-confirmed SARS-CoV-2 infection or an uninfected control (not recorded which). Sequencing used whole blood.

CDR3 sequence (DNA): TGTGCCAGCAGCTTACGTGCAGATACGCAGTATTTT. Protein product: CASSLRADTQYF. The chain employs TRBV11-2 and TRBJ2-3; no clear D. The CDR3 loop spans 12 amino acids. Per germline, CDR1 SGHAT and CDR2 FQNNGV. Trimming stripped 2 bases from V and 4 bases from J, with 4 bases between.